Below, 27 T cell receptor beta chains from the same sample are listed, as sequenced in a study of control samples from healthy donors and cancer patients. Using immunoSEQ multiplex PCR, the repertoire was profiled, and TCRdb retains in-frame clones only, with some absent. The table records around 140,000 clones, roughly 93% of them present only once. The specimen was blood. The receptors were sampled from a man aged 18 to 30 in good health.

The chain employs TRBV27 and TRBJ1-1, with TRBD1 as a possible D gene (5 bases). Germline CDR1 is MNHEY and CDR2 is SMNVEV (reference sequence). The CDR3 runs 15 residues. V shed 11 bases and J shed 2 bases, with 21 bases lying between them. CDR3 nucleotides: TGTGCCGCAGGGCGGGCGGGGGTGGGTAACACTGAAGCTTTCTTT. This translates into CAAGRAGVGNTEAFF.

The CDR3 nucleotides read TGTGCCAGTCTCTCAGGGCTAACTAGCACAGATACGCAGTATTTT. Its protein is CASLSGLTSTDTQYF. The V and J genes are TRBV27 and TRBJ2-3, with D perhaps TRBD1 (5 bases). Trimming stripped 9 bases from V and 0 bases from J, with 16 bases between. The CDR3 runs 15 residues. Germline V gene data show CDR1 as MNHEY and CDR2 as SMNVEV (reference sequence).

J is TRBJ2-7 and V is TRBV3-1 (or the pseudogene TRBV3-2), with 7 bases fitting TRBD2. V gave up 7 bases and J gave up 0 bases; unmatched junction bases: 3. This CDR3 has 13 amino acids. The V gene's germline CDR1 is LGHDT and CDR2 YNNKEL (reference sequence). The CDR3 loop reads CASTGGSSYEQYF. In DNA, the CDR3 is TGTGCCAGCACGGGGGGAAGCTCCTACGAGCAGTACTTC.

The genes are TRBV7-3 and TRBJ2-7; 12 bases are a match to TRBD2. After removal of 3 bases from V and 3 bases from J, the junction contained 3 bases not matched to a gene. The germline gives CDR1 SGHTA, CDR2 FQGTGA. This CDR3 has 15 amino acids. The CDR3 protein is CASSLTSGRIYEQYF. In nucleotides, the CDR3 is TGTGCCAGCAGCTTGACTAGCGGGAGAATCTACGAGCAGTACTTC.

The V and J genes are TRBV3-1 (or the pseudogene TRBV3-2) and TRBJ1-2; 7 bases agree with TRBD1. Germline lookup yields CDR1 LGHDT and CDR2 YNNKEL (reference sequence). The CDR3 consists of 16 residues. V trimming: 1 base; J trimming: 1 base; junction bases outside the gene matches: 6. The CDR3 DNA is TGTGCCAGCAGCCAAGCCGTGACAGGGTTTAACTATGGCTACACCTTC. Translation gives CASSQAVTGFNYGYTF.

This rearrangement joins TRBV5-1 to TRBJ1-1; D unresolved. The CDR3 sequence is 13 residues long. The V and J ends lost 0 bases and 2 bases respectively, with 5 bases between them. Germline V gene lookup returns CDR1 SGHRS and CDR2 YFSETQ. The CDR3 nucleotides read TGCGCCAGCAGCTTGGAGACCAACACTGAAGCTTTCTTT. Encoded protein: CASSLETNTEAFF. Combining the CDR3 with reference TRBV5-1 and TRBJ1-1 gives the whole variable domain KAGVTQTPRYLIKTRGQQVTLSCSPISGHRSVSWYQQTPGQGLQFLFEYFSETQRNKGNFPGRFSGRQFSNSRSEMNVSTLELGDSALYLCASSLETNTEAFFGQGTRLTVV.

This rearrangement joins TRBV5-1 to TRBJ1-1; D gene uncertain. Germline values: CDR1 SGHRS, CDR2 YFSETQ. V was shortened by 0 bases and J by 1 base, with 10 bases between the two germline ends. The CDR3 is made up of 15 amino acids. CDR3 nucleotide sequence: TGCGCCAGCAGCTTGGTGGGCAGGCCGAACACTGAAGCTTTCTTT. Its protein is CASSLVGRPNTEAFF.

The V gene is TRBV29-1, the J gene TRBJ2-7; either TRBD1 or TRBD2 may fit D (5 bases each). V was shortened by 6 bases and J by 0 bases, with 12 bases between the two germline ends. The CDR3 extends over 13 amino acids. CDR1 is SQVTM, CDR2 ANQGSEA, per germline. The CDR3 region is CSVLGTPSYEQYF. CDR3 DNA sequence: TGCAGCGTGCTAGGGACCCCCTCCTACGAGCAGTACTTC.

The chain joins TRBV9 to TRBJ2-2, with 10 positions matching TRBD1. The germline V gene has CDR1 SGDLS and CDR2 YYNGEE. The V gene end was trimmed by 4 bases and the J gene end by 6 bases; junction bases not matched to a gene: 6. This CDR3 contains 15 residues. DNA of the CDR3: TGTGCCAGCAGCCATCGACAGGGGGCCTCCGGGGAGCTGTTTTTT. Amino acid sequence: CASSHRQGASGELFF.

This chain connects TRBV6-5 to TRBJ2-7; 9 bases align to TRBD1. The CDR3 sequence is 13 residues long. Per germline, CDR1 MNHEY and CDR2 SVGAGI. V lost 7 bases and J lost 3; bases outside the gene matches: 4. The CDR3 DNA reads TGTGCCAGCACCTGGGGACAGGGCTACGAGCAGTACTTC. It encodes CASTWGQGYEQYF.

The V call is TRBV6-2 or TRBV6-3, the J call TRBJ2-3; D is unresolved. Germline V lookup: CDR1 MNHEY, CDR2 SVGEGT. V was clipped by 5 bases and J by 5 bases, with 5 bases between them. The CDR3 totals 11 residues. In DNA, the CDR3 is TGTGCCAGCAGTCGTATAGATACGCAGTATTTT. This gives the protein CASSRIDTQYF.

The chain combines TRBV4-2 with TRBJ1-2; D might be TRBD1 (5 bases). Trimming took off 1 base at V and 4 bases at J, with 7 bases between the two ends. The CDR3 consists of 13 residues. Germline CDR1 LGHNA, CDR2 YNFKEQ. The DNA for the CDR3 is TGTGCCAGCAGCCAAGGGGGCGGCTATGGCTACACCTTC. It yields the protein CASSQGGGYGYTF.

The gene calls are TRBV15 and TRBJ1-1; D uncertain. The CDR3 totals 15 residues. Germline CDR1 and CDR2: LNHNV and YYDKDF (reference sequence). Trimming took off 5 bases at V and 2 bases at J, with 15 bases between the two ends. CDR3 DNA sequence: TGTGCCACCAGCTTCGGGATGGCGGTTAACACTGAAGCTTTCTTT. It encodes CATSFGMAVNTEAFF.

This sequence joins TRBV11-2 and TRBJ1-1; D remains ambiguous. Deletions cut 0 bases from V and 5 bases from J, with 7 bases between. Germline CDR1 is SGHAT and CDR2 is FQNNGV. The CDR3 runs 13 residues. As DNA, the CDR3 is TGTGCCAGCAGCTTAGATCTAATAACTGAAGCTTTCTTT. Residues: CASSLDLITEAFF.

This clone was counted a single time. The chain recombines TRBV25-1 with TRBJ1-2, with D possibly being TRBD1 (5 bases). Trimming cost V 3 bases and J 4 bases, with 9 bases left between them. This CDR3 has 13 amino acids. Germline V lookup: CDR1 MGHDK, CDR2 SYGVNS. The CDR3 DNA follows: TGTGCCAGCAGTGAGCCCGGGGGCTATGGCTACACCTTC. This encodes CASSEPGGYGYTF.

This clone was seen a single time. This chain links TRBV5-6 with TRBJ2-2; D unclear. Trimming pared 2 bases from V and 0 bases from J, leaving 8 bases between. The CDR3 has 15 residues. Germline V gives CDR1 SGHDT, CDR2 YYEEEE. The CDR3 reads CASSFRQANTGELFF. In DNA form, the CDR3 reads TGTGCCAGCAGCTTTAGGCAGGCGAACACCGGGGAGCTGTTTTTT.

The CDR3 spells CASRAMNTGELFF. In DNA, the CDR3 is TGTGCCAGCAGGGCCATGAACACCGGGGAGCTGTTTTTT. The chain links TRBV12-3 or TRBV12-4 to TRBJ2-2; no reliable D call. This CDR3 is built from 13 residues. The ends were cut back, 6 bases at V and 1 base at J, with 6 bases in the middle.

The chain combines TRBV7-6 with TRBJ1-1; 8 bases fit TRBD1. Germline lookup yields CDR1 SGHVS and CDR2 FNYEAQ. Trimming at V came to 2 bases and at J to 4 bases, leaving 12 bases not matched to a gene. This CDR3 is 17 amino acids long. CDR3 nucleotides: TGTGCCAGCAGCTTAATTCGAGATGGGACAGGTCCCACTGAAGCTTTCTTT. Translation gives CASSLIRDGTGPTEAFF.

J is TRBJ2-2 and V is TRBV2; 11 positions match TRBD2. The CDR3 consists of 17 residues. From germline, CDR1 is SNHLY and CDR2 FYNNEI. The trim removed 4 bases at V and 3 bases at J, leaving 7 bases unmatched. CDR3 sequence: CASSAGTSGPHTGELFF. The DNA for the CDR3 is TGTGCCAGCAGTGCCGGGACTAGCGGACCCCACACCGGGGAGCTGTTTTTT.

The J gene is TRBJ2-3, the V gene TRBV27; 7 bases are shared with TRBD1. V shed 4 bases, J shed 2 bases, and the junction held 6 bases outside the gene matches. The germline V gene has CDR1 MNHEY and CDR2 SMNVEV (reference sequence). The CDR3 extends over 15 amino acids. The chain's CDR3 is CASSSRDRYTDTQYF. CDR3 nucleotides: TGTGCCAGCAGTTCCCGGGACAGATACACAGATACGCAGTATTTT.

This clone was observed a single time. This CDR3 is also generated by other DNA sequences in the sample. The rearrangement links TRBV18 to TRBJ1-1; D uncertain. Germline lookup yields CDR1 KGHSH and CDR2 LQKENI. The V gene lost 0 bases and the J gene lost 5 bases, with 4 bases spanning the gap. The CDR3 covers 12 residues. The CDR3: CASSPPGTEAFF. For the CDR3, the DNA is TGTGCCAGCTCACCACCGGGGACTGAAGCTTTCTTT.

The chain combines TRBV4-2 with TRBJ2-7; 9 bases fit TRBD2. V shed 0 bases, J shed 3 bases, and the junction held 9 bases outside the gene matches. The CDR3 runs to 17 residues. Germline V CDR1 and CDR2: LGHNA, YNFKEQ. This CDR3 is CASSQDFGGRAFYEQYF. The CDR3 DNA reads as TGTGCCAGCAGCCAAGATTTTGGCGGGAGGGCCTTCTACGAGCAGTACTTC.

The chain couples TRBV7-9 to TRBJ2-1, with D possibly being TRBD2 (6 bases). CDR1 SEHNR and CDR2 FQNEAQ come from the germline V gene (reference sequence). The germline V and J ends were trimmed by 4 bases and 9 bases, with 10 bases remaining between them. The CDR3 loop spans 12 amino acids. CDR3 bases: TGTGCCAGCAGCTACGGGACTCCTGAGCAGTTCTTC. Translation gives CASSYGTPEQFF.

This clone was detected only once. The chain recombines TRBV3-1 (or the pseudogene TRBV3-2) with TRBJ2-5; D is unclear. Trimming pared 1 base from V and 5 bases from J, leaving 5 bases between. The germline V gene encodes CDR1 LGHDT and CDR2 YNNKEL (reference sequence). The CDR3 consists of 12 residues. DNA of the CDR3: TGTGCCAGCAGCCAAGTTGTGGAGACCCAGTACTTC. Translated: CASSQVVETQYF.

The rearrangement joins TRBV25-1 to TRBJ2-1, with D possibly being TRBD2 (5 bases). This CDR3 spans 16 amino acids. V lost 3 bases and J 5 bases, leaving 17 bases between the germline ends. Germline V lookup: CDR1 MGHDK, CDR2 SYGVNS. DNA of the CDR3: TGTGCCAGCAGTGATTTTGATGGACTCCACAACAATGAGCAGTTCTTC. Amino acids: CASSDFDGLHNNEQFF.

As regards this clone: A read error may account for a junction end that differs from germline. The chain recombines TRBV12-3 or TRBV12-4 with TRBJ2-5; TRBD1 is a possible D gene (6 bases). The CDR3 totals 12 residues. In nucleotides, the CDR3 is TGTGCCAGCGGGGGCGGTCAAGAGACCCGGTACTTC. Amino acids: CASGGGQETRYF.

In DNA, the CDR3 is TGTGCCAGCAGTGTTGTATCTAACCGACGATATTCACCCCTCCACTTT. This encodes CASSVVSNRRYSPLHF. The chain uses TRBV2 and TRBJ1-6, with D hard to call. This CDR3 has 16 residues. CDR1 is SNHLY, CDR2 FYNNEI, per germline. Trimming cost V 4 bases and J 8 bases, with 18 bases left between them.